This TCR beta chain was obtained from a study of blood T cells in healthy people across ages. This clonotype was counted a few times. Primed by a sample-barcoded 5' primer and a J-beta primer mix, a second PCR proceeded for about 6 to 12 cycles. TCRdb recomputed calls from the 5' RACE reads with MiXCR, one row per CDR3 protein. The sample comprises hundreds of thousands of distinct CDR3 sequences, roughly three fifths of which are singletons, and about 26% rests with the top ten. The junction had 7 bases not matched to a gene; V was cut back by 3 bases and J by 6 bases. The germline CDR1 and CDR2 sequences are MNHEY and SMNVEV (reference sequence). CDR3 length: 16 amino acids.

The TCR comes from a man aged 40-49 years in good health. This rearrangement joins TRBV27 to TRBJ2-3; the match to TRBD2 covers 12 bases. Sequences were obtained from blood. CDR3 DNA sequence: TGTGCCAGCAGTTTTCTAGCGGGAGGGCCAGTTGATACGCAGTATTTT. It encodes CASSFLAGGPVDTQYF.